The T cell receptor beta chain under discussion was sequenced for a study of blood T cell repertoires in COVID-19. At the level of the study: T cells, B-cell-depleted T cells, or PBMCs supplied cDNA or gDNA.

The CDR3 length is 16 residues. Trimming pared 1 base from V and 4 bases from J, leaving 16 bases between. Germline CDR1 reads SGHVS; CDR2 reads FQNEAQ. TCRdb's copy holds only in-frame clones and misses some; the assay was immunoSEQ multiplex PCR. The sample holds about 180,000 clones, around 88% seen once. The material sequenced was peripheral blood. This sequence joins TRBV7-8 and TRBJ1-2, with D possibly matching TRBD1 (6 bases). This TCR was sampled from a woman aged 25 to 39 with acute or convalescent COVID-19. The CDR3 DNA reads as TGTGCCAGCAGCTTAGGGAAAAACAGGGAATCCTATGGCTACACCTTC. Amino acid sequence: CASSLGKNRESYGYTF.